Listed below are T cell receptor beta chains from one sample, sequenced in a study of T cells in Graves' hyperthyroidism and ophthalmopathy. TCRdb ran MiXCR on the multiplex PCR reads and lists one entry per CDR3 protein. Here the sample spans 360,000 or so distinct CDR3 sequences, roughly 20% being singletons. Sequenced sample: blood. The receptor source for this set is a woman between 40 and 50 years old with Graves' ophthalmopathy. Each CDR3 is given with its conserved first and last residue. Clone size is shown for a subset of rows, as once, few, many or a class of expanded clone.

v_call clone_size cdr3_aa
TRBV15 many CATSRDLTDSYTGELFF
TRBV12-3/TRBV12-4 NA CASSFGQGINTEAFF
TRBV5-6 many CASSSTSDRSNQPQHF
TRBV5-5 few CASSLDPGNTGELFF
TRBV12-3/TRBV12-4 many CASSPTRAPGELFF
TRBV28 many CASTLRSTYEQYF
TRBV19 many CASSIVGTADYGYTF
TRBV28 many CASTPMTDRYSNQPQHF
TRBV6-4 many CASSRQGRASGNWPQHF
TRBV29-1 many CSTEGRGRETQYF
TRBV4-1 NA CASSQGQGGMTGELFF
TRBV29-1 many CSVADSTSNQPQHF
TRBV29-1 many CSVAADNSEGYTF
TRBV9 many CASSAPGGYTF
TRBV27 many CASSFQAQAGANVLTF
TRBV6-1 many CATIVSWGSPYEQYF
TRBV7-2 many CASTSLAITGELFF
TRBV28 many CASSNAGGPYEQYF
TRBV6-1 many CASSLAGFDTEAFF
TRBV27 many CASSPTPGGGTEAFF
TRBV15 NA CVTSVDRPNEQFF
TRBV11-2 NA CASSPRGGMGAKNIQYF
TRBV29-1 many CIPGTSGTGELFF
TRBV11-2 NA CASSSDTGGISNQPQHF
TRBV20-1 NA CSAAVASGFSPLHF
TRBV24-1 many CATSDPRGATNYGYTF
TRBV6-1 many CASSVRAGGIEQYF
TRBV6-1 few CASSPSGSGEEQYF
TRBV28 few CASSETSGSLARYEQYF
TRBV7-8 NA CASSLALQTEAFF
TRBV6-5 many CASSYPTGRTTEAFF
TRBV11-2 many CASSLQELQETQYF
TRBV6-1 few CASTEGGAPPLEQYF
TRBV28 many CASIAGLSSYEQYF
TRBV7-9 NA CASSLSDGSGAFF
TRBV24-1 NA CATSDRPETSGGQETQYF
TRBV4-1 many CASSQAGQGNYGYTF
TRBV20-1 few CSARGRLVGTQYF
TRBV19 many CASSLGRGPGELFF
TRBV4-1 once CASSHPKEKTQYF
TRBV2 many CASRSGLAPTGELFF
TRBV2 few CASQIFRQDTEAFF
TRBV20-1 many CSAVGWTSGRPRDEQYF
TRBV19 many CASSIYILGSIYSNQPQHF
TRBV6-1 many CASSEPGQVNSNQPQHF
TRBV28 many CASSPSRGSHEQYF
TRBV12-3/TRBV12-4 many CASSFGGGTGELFF
TRBV6-5 many CASSLGAYSGNTIYF
TRBV7-8 many CASSAPAQGSSYEQYF
TRBV5-1 NA CASSLPGTDRGEAFF
TRBV28 many CASSLQLGEQYF
TRBV5-1 few CASTGGDSLQETQYF